One and the same sample provided the 9 T cell receptor beta chains below, sequenced in a study of shared clonotypes between healthy human individuals. TCRdb's table, derived via immunoSEQ multiplex PCR, lists solely in-frame clones and lacks some. In the table there are 530,000 or so clones, nearly 80% of which are singletons. Sample: PBMCs. Receptors were obtained from a woman aged 35 to 49 in good health. Some clones in this sample may be carry-over from other donors' samples.

The chain joins TRBV9 to TRBJ2-5; 15 bases match TRBD2. The CDR3 contains 16 residues. With 7 bases clipped from V and 7 bases from J, the junction kept 11 bases outside the gene matches. CDR1 and CDR2 (germline): SGDLS, YYNGEE. The CDR3 sequence is CASASNEGLAGGTQYF. In DNA form, the CDR3 reads TGTGCCAGCGCAAGTAACGAGGGACTAGCGGGAGGGACCCAGTACTTC. Drawing the rest from reference TRBV9 and TRBJ2-5, the complete variable domain is DSGVTQTPKHLITATGQRVTLRCSPRSGDLSVYWYQQSLDQGLQFLIQYYNGEERAKGNILERFSAQQFPDLHSELNLSSLELGDSALYFCASASNEGLAGGTQYFGPGTRLLVL.

The chain joins TRBV10-1 to TRBJ2-7, with 7 bases matching TRBD1. Germline CDR1 is WNHNN and CDR2 is SYGVQD (reference sequence). Trimming cost V 0 bases and J 5 bases; bases outside gene matches: 13. The CDR3 is 17 amino acids. CDR3 amino acids: CASSESGWGNRGDEQYF. The CDR3 nucleotides are TGCGCCAGCAGTGAGTCTGGATGGGGGAACAGGGGCGACGAGCAGTACTTC.

This clone was detected a few times. The rearrangement joins TRBV5-4 to TRBJ2-7; no reliable D call. The V end lost 0 bases, the J end lost 6 bases, and 4 bases lay between the germline ends. CDR1 SGHNT and CDR2 YYREEE come from the germline V gene (reference sequence). CDR3 length equals 11 residues. In DNA, the CDR3 is TGTGCCAGCAGCTTGGGAGGCGAGCAGTACTTC. It is translated as CASSLGGEQYF.

V is TRBV28 and J is TRBJ2-7; 10 positions match TRBD1. Germline V gene data show CDR1 as MDHEN and CDR2 as SYDVKM. The length of the CDR3 is 17 residues. Trimming took 3 bases from V and 5 from J; bases not matched to a gene: 13. The CDR3, as DNA: TGTGCCAGCAGTTTCCCCCAGAAGGACAGGGGGAGGCACGAGCAGTACTTC. It is translated as CASSFPQKDRGRHEQYF.

The gene calls are TRBV30 and TRBJ1-2; perhaps TRBD1 as D (5 bases). Deletions cut 0 bases from V and 7 bases from J, with 18 bases between. CDR1 and CDR2 from the germline V gene are GTSNPN and SVGIG (reference sequence). The CDR3 runs 15 residues. CDR3: CAWSVLTGQGGGYTF. CDR3 DNA sequence: TGTGCCTGGAGTGTACTTACAGGCCAAGGAGGTGGCTACACCTTC.

V and J are TRBV5-1 and TRBJ2-7, with 9 nucleotides matching TRBD2. With V trimmed by 5 bases and J by 4 bases, 7 bases remained unmatched. The CDR3 has 14 amino acids. Per the germline V gene, CDR1 is SGHRS and CDR2 is YFSETQ. CDR3 nucleotide sequence: TGCGCCAGCAGGGGACTAGCTAATGCGTACGAGCAGTACTTC. Residues: CASRGLANAYEQYF.

The CDR3 DNA sequence: TGTGCCAGCTCCCAGCCGGGACTAGCTAGTTCCTACAATGAGCAGTTCTTC. It specifies CASSQPGLASSYNEQFF. The chain is built from TRBV18 and TRBJ2-1, with 9 positions matching TRBD2. This CDR3 region has 17 residues. Trimming removed 6 bases from V and 1 base from J; junction bases left unmatched: 10. CDR1 and CDR2 (germline): KGHSH, LQKENI.

V gene TRBV5-1 combines with J gene TRBJ1-6; 8 positions match TRBD1. The CDR3 runs 14 residues. Germline values: CDR1 SGHRS, CDR2 YFSETQ. V gave up 4 bases and J gave up 8 bases; unmatched junction bases: 5. The DNA for the CDR3 is TGCGCCAGCAGCACCGGACAGGGTTATTCACCCCTCCACTTT. Protein sequence: CASSTGQGYSPLHF. The full variable domain, rest sourced from reference TRBV5-1 and TRBJ1-6, is KAGVTQTPRYLIKTRGQQVTLSCSPISGHRSVSWYQQTPGQGLQFLFEYFSETQRNKGNFPGRFSGRQFSNSRSEMNVSTLELGDSALYLCASSTGQGYSPLHFGNGTRLTVT.

Only one count was recorded for this clone. This chain connects TRBV7-9 to TRBJ1-4; TRBD1 aligns across 8 bases. Per germline, CDR1 SEHNR and CDR2 FQNEAQ (reference sequence). Trimming cost V 7 bases and J 5 bases; bases outside gene matches: 18. The CDR3 sequence is 18 residues long. For the CDR3, the DNA is TGTGCCAGCACCAAGGGGAAAGCAGGGGGCGACCCGAATGAAAAACTGTTTTTT. Protein sequence: CASTKGKAGGDPNEKLFF.